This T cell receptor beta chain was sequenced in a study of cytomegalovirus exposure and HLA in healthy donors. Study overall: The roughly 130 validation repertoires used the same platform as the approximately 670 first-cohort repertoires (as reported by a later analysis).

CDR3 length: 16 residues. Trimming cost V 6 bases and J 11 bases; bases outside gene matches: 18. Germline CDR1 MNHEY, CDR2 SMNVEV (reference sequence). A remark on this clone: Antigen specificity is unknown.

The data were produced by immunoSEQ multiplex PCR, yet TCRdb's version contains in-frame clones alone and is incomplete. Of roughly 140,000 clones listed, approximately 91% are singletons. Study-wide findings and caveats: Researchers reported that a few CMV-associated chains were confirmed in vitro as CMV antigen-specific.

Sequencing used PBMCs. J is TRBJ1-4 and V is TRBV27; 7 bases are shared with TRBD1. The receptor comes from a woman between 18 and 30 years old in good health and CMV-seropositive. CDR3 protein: CASRLKAGTEKGKLFF. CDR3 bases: TGTGCCAGCAGGCTGAAAGCCGGGACAGAAAAAGGGAAACTGTTTTTT.